The sequence of this TCR beta chain was determined in a study of T cell repertoires in cytomegalovirus infection. General study points: Carriage of CMV together with the relevant HLA was identifiable through cumulative public TCR beta family frequency.

A single record per CDR3 protein comes from TCRdb applying MiXCR to the reads. This table has about 460,000 distinct CDR3 sequences, around 11% appearing once. Points on this clonotype: The antigen is not known.

The CDR3 is 15 residues long. The V end was cut by 2 bases, the J end by 4 bases, with 14 bases between. CDR1 ENHRY and CDR2 SYGVKD come from the germline V gene. The sequenced sample consisted of PBMCs. The rearrangement uses TRBV10-3 and TRBJ2-5, with D possibly being TRBD2 (5 bases). The receptor was derived from a human donor in good health (CMV status not recorded). Some clones in this sample may be carry-over from other donors' samples. CDR3 DNA sequence: TGTGCCATCAGTGAGCCCGTCGGGATGGGAGAGACCCAGTACTTC. Its translation is CAISEPVGMGETQYF.